This is a list of T cell receptor beta chains from one sample in a study of CD8+ T cells in alopecia areata. The method was immunoSEQ multiplex PCR; TCRdb's version includes in-frame clones alone and lacks a portion of them. Of about 190,000 clones listed, more than 55% are singletons. The specimen was CD4+ T cells sorted from blood, collected at week 4, from a patient treated with tofacitinib. Every receptor here comes from a human donor with alopecia areata. Both conserved end residues are part of each CDR3. The D gene is left open where the match is weak. A row's size may be missing; if present it is once, few, many or a size class.

d_call: -; j_call: TRBJ1-1; clone_size: once; v_call: TRBV6-5; cdr3_nt: TGTGCCAGCAGTTACCGGACGGGGAACACTGAAGCTTTCTTT; cdr3_aa: CASSYRTGNTEAFF
d_call: TRBD2; j_call: TRBJ2-7; clone_size: -; v_call: TRBV11-2; cdr3_nt: TGTGCCAGCAGCGCCTTAGCGGGAGCTTACTACGAGCAGTACTTC; cdr3_aa: CASSALAGAYYEQYF
d_call: TRBD2; j_call: TRBJ2-1; clone_size: -; v_call: TRBV7-9; cdr3_nt: TGTGCCAGCACCACCGGCCCAGGGAGGGCCTACAATGAGCAGTTCTTC; cdr3_aa: CASTTGPGRAYNEQFF
d_call: TRBD2; j_call: TRBJ2-2; clone_size: -; v_call: TRBV4-2; cdr3_nt: TGTGCCAGCAGCCAAGGTCTCGCGGGAGGGCCAAACACCGGGGAGCTGTTTTTT; cdr3_aa: CASSQGLAGGPNTGELFF
d_call: -; j_call: TRBJ2-7; clone_size: -; v_call: TRBV6-6; cdr3_nt: TGTGCCAGCAGGGCTCGCTACGAGCAGTACTTC; cdr3_aa: CASRARYEQYF
d_call: TRBD1; j_call: TRBJ2-1; clone_size: -; v_call: TRBV10-2; cdr3_nt: TGCGCCAGCAGCCAGGGACAGGCTTGGGATGAGCAGTTCTTC; cdr3_aa: CASSQGQAWDEQFF
d_call: TRBD1; j_call: TRBJ2-7; clone_size: -; v_call: TRBV2; cdr3_nt: TGTGCCAGCAGCGGACAGGGGATGGCCTACGAGCAGTACTTC; cdr3_aa: CASSGQGMAYEQYF
d_call: TRBD1; j_call: TRBJ2-4; clone_size: -; v_call: TRBV30; cdr3_nt: TGTGCCTGGAGTGGAGGGGGCACCAAAAACATTCAGTACTTC; cdr3_aa: CAWSGGGTKNIQYF
d_call: -; j_call: TRBJ2-2; clone_size: -; v_call: TRBV6-6; cdr3_nt: TGTGCCAGCAGTTATCAGGGCGAGGGGGAGCTGTTTTTT; cdr3_aa: CASSYQGEGELFF
d_call: -; j_call: TRBJ2-7; clone_size: -; v_call: TRBV5-1; cdr3_nt: TGCGCCAGCAGCTTGGCTGTCAGCACCTACGAGCAGTACTTC; cdr3_aa: CASSLAVSTYEQYF
d_call: -; j_call: TRBJ1-5; clone_size: -; v_call: TRBV19; cdr3_nt: TGTGCCAGTAGTTTGTCCTCGACGGGCAATCAGCCCCAGCATTTT; cdr3_aa: CASSLSSTGNQPQHF
d_call: TRBD1; j_call: TRBJ1-3; clone_size: once; v_call: TRBV5-1; cdr3_nt: TGCGCCAGCAGCTTGGGGGATAACAGGGGTGGAGGAAACACCATATATTTT; cdr3_aa: CASSLGDNRGGGNTIYF
d_call: -; j_call: TRBJ2-7; clone_size: few; v_call: TRBV29-1; cdr3_nt: TGCAGCGTTGTGGAAGCGAGCTCCTACGAGCAGTACTTC; cdr3_aa: CSVVEASSYEQYF
d_call: TRBD1; j_call: TRBJ2-7; clone_size: -; v_call: TRBV6-6; cdr3_nt: TGTGCCAGCAGGCTGGGACAGGGCTCCTACGAGCAGTACTTC; cdr3_aa: CASRLGQGSYEQYF
d_call: -; j_call: TRBJ2-5; clone_size: -; v_call: TRBV5-1; cdr3_nt: TGCGCCAGCCGCCCTGGAGGGCCGCAAGAGACCCAGTACTTC; cdr3_aa: CASRPGGPQETQYF
d_call: -; j_call: TRBJ2-3; clone_size: -; v_call: TRBV6-6; cdr3_nt: TGTGCCAGCAGTACGACTGGAGGGCCGGATACGCAGTATTTT; cdr3_aa: CASSTTGGPDTQYF
d_call: -; j_call: TRBJ2-3; clone_size: -; v_call: TRBV4-1; cdr3_nt: TGCGCCAGCAGCCAAGCAGGCCCAGATACGCAGTATTTT; cdr3_aa: CASSQAGPDTQYF
d_call: -; j_call: TRBJ1-2; clone_size: -; v_call: TRBV5-1; cdr3_nt: TGCGCCAGCAGCTCCGACACAAACTATGGCTACACCTTC; cdr3_aa: CASSSDTNYGYTF
d_call: -; j_call: TRBJ1-1; clone_size: few; v_call: TRBV30; cdr3_nt: TGTGCCTGGAGTGTACGCACAGGGTGGAACACTGAAGCTTTCTTT; cdr3_aa: CAWSVRTGWNTEAFF
d_call: TRBD1; j_call: TRBJ1-1; clone_size: -; v_call: TRBV28; cdr3_nt: TGTGCCAGCAGTTATAGGACAGGTACAATTGGAGCTTTCTTT; cdr3_aa: CASSYRTGTIGAFF
d_call: -; j_call: TRBJ1-4; clone_size: -; v_call: TRBV9; cdr3_nt: TGTGCCAGCAGCGAAACTACGACCGCCAGAGAAAAACTGTTTTTT; cdr3_aa: CASSETTTAREKLFF
d_call: TRBD1; j_call: TRBJ2-4; clone_size: -; v_call: TRBV7-2; cdr3_nt: TGTGCCAGCAGCTCGGGACAGGGAGGGAACATTCAGTACTTC; cdr3_aa: CASSSGQGGNIQYF
d_call: TRBD1; j_call: TRBJ2-7; clone_size: -; v_call: TRBV29-1; cdr3_nt: TGCAGCGCGAGGGCAGGGGGCTCCTACGAGCAGTACTTC; cdr3_aa: CSARAGGSYEQYF
d_call: -; j_call: TRBJ2-1; clone_size: -; v_call: TRBV7-3; cdr3_nt: TGTGCCAGCAGCTTAGTGGCAACTAGCCAAAATGAGCAGTTCTTC; cdr3_aa: CASSLVATSQNEQFF
d_call: TRBD1; j_call: TRBJ1-1; clone_size: -; v_call: TRBV25-1; cdr3_nt: TGTGCCAGCAGTGAATTTGGGCCAGGGGGCGTAGCTTTCTTT; cdr3_aa: CASSEFGPGGVAFF
d_call: -; j_call: TRBJ2-1; clone_size: -; v_call: TRBV29-1; cdr3_nt: TGCAGCGTTAAGGACTGGGGGAGTTACAATGAGCAGTTCTTC; cdr3_aa: CSVKDWGSYNEQFF
d_call: TRBD2; j_call: TRBJ2-1; clone_size: once; v_call: TRBV7-2; cdr3_nt: TGTGCCAGCAGCAGAGGACTAGCGGGAGCGTTCTTCTTC; cdr3_aa: CASSRGLAGAFFF
d_call: -; j_call: TRBJ2-3; clone_size: -; v_call: TRBV30; cdr3_nt: TGTGCCTGGACCCGGACAGGGAGGGCAGATACGCAGTATTTT; cdr3_aa: CAWTRTGRADTQYF
d_call: -; j_call: TRBJ2-1; clone_size: -; v_call: TRBV6-5; cdr3_nt: TGTGCCAGCAGTTACTCGAATGGGGGCCTTGGATTCTTC; cdr3_aa: CASSYSNGGLGFF
d_call: TRBD2; j_call: TRBJ2-5; clone_size: -; v_call: TRBV30; cdr3_nt: TGTGCCTGGAGTAAGGGACTAGCGGGAGAAGAGACCCAGTACTTC; cdr3_aa: CAWSKGLAGEETQYF
d_call: -; j_call: TRBJ1-2; clone_size: many; v_call: TRBV9; cdr3_nt: TGTGCCAGCAGCCCGTCGGGGGACCCGAACTATGGCTACACCTTC; cdr3_aa: CASSPSGDPNYGYTF
d_call: -; j_call: TRBJ1-4; clone_size: -; v_call: TRBV6-5; cdr3_nt: TGTGCCAGCAGTTATATCACTCGAGAAAAACTGTTTTTT; cdr3_aa: CASSYITREKLFF
d_call: -; j_call: TRBJ2-7; clone_size: few; v_call: TRBV15; cdr3_nt: TGTGCCACCAGCAGAGGTACAGGGCGAGAGCAGTACTTC; cdr3_aa: CATSRGTGREQYF
d_call: -; j_call: TRBJ1-1; clone_size: -; v_call: TRBV28; cdr3_nt: TGTGCCAGCAGCACCCAAGGTACTCCGAACACTGAAGCTTTCTTT; cdr3_aa: CASSTQGTPNTEAFF
d_call: TRBD2; j_call: TRBJ2-1; clone_size: -; v_call: TRBV30; cdr3_nt: TGTGCCTGGAGTGTAGGGACGGGAGGGCCTCGATCCTACAATGAGCAGTTCTTC; cdr3_aa: CAWSVGTGGPRSYNEQFF
d_call: -; j_call: TRBJ2-1; clone_size: -; v_call: TRBV5-6; cdr3_nt: TGTGCCAGCAGTTACCTCGGAGGGGCGTACAATGAGCAGTTCTTC; cdr3_aa: CASSYLGGAYNEQFF
d_call: -; j_call: TRBJ2-2; clone_size: -; v_call: TRBV7-2; cdr3_nt: TGTGCCAGCAGGGTTAAGAACACCGGGGAGCTGTTTTTT; cdr3_aa: CASRVKNTGELFF
d_call: TRBD1; j_call: TRBJ2-2; clone_size: once; v_call: TRBV2; cdr3_nt: TGTGCCAGCAGCCGGGACAGAAACACCGGGGAGCTGTTTTTT; cdr3_aa: CASSRDRNTGELFF
d_call: -; j_call: TRBJ2-1; clone_size: -; v_call: TRBV29-1; cdr3_nt: TGCAGCGTGGGGGCGGGGACGGGGTACAATGAGCAGTTCTTC; cdr3_aa: CSVGAGTGYNEQFF
d_call: TRBD1; j_call: TRBJ1-4; clone_size: -; v_call: TRBV2; cdr3_nt: TGTGCCAGCAAAGGGACAGGGGCGACCGAAAAACTGTTTTTT; cdr3_aa: CASKGTGATEKLFF
d_call: -; j_call: TRBJ1-3; clone_size: -; v_call: TRBV28; cdr3_nt: TGTGCCAGCACTCCTGGGGGGGTTCACTCTGGAAACACCATATATTTT; cdr3_aa: CASTPGGVHSGNTIYF
d_call: -; j_call: TRBJ2-1; clone_size: -; v_call: TRBV29-1; cdr3_nt: TGCAGCGTTGGATACGCGCAGGGGGGGATCTCCTACAATGAGCAGTTCTTC; cdr3_aa: CSVGYAQGGISYNEQFF
d_call: -; j_call: TRBJ1-3; clone_size: -; v_call: TRBV30; cdr3_nt: TGTGCCTGGAGTGTACAACTGTCCTCTGGAAACACCATATATTTT; cdr3_aa: CAWSVQLSSGNTIYF